The TCR beta chain under discussion was sequenced for a study of neurological immune-mediated disorders. Study in general: Of the approximately 34 patients with multiple sclerosis, roughly 30 had relapsing-remitting MS, whereas the remaining 3 had secondary progressive MS.

The unsorted libraries were prepared from 2 million PBMCs (stored at -80 C). This clonotype was seen at least ten times. One junction end does not reproduce the germline sequence, and a read error may be involved. 5'RACE with 10-nucleotide random UMIs generated the cDNA. TCRdb passed the 5' RACE reads through MiXCR, listing each CDR3 protein once. The sample holds about 19,000 distinct CDR3 sequences, roughly 2.7% seen once. This receptor was taken from a woman under 30 with multiple sclerosis. Specimen: PBMCs.

Here the CDR3 reads CASSSSGTQKEQFF. The DNA of the CDR3 is TGTGCTAGCAGCTCTAGCGGAACACAAAAGGAGCAGTTCTTC. The chain joins TRBV7-7 to TRBJ2-1; 7 nucleotides line up with TRBD2. CDR1 is SSHAT, CDR2 FNYEAQ, per germline (reference sequence). The CDR3 length is 14 residues.